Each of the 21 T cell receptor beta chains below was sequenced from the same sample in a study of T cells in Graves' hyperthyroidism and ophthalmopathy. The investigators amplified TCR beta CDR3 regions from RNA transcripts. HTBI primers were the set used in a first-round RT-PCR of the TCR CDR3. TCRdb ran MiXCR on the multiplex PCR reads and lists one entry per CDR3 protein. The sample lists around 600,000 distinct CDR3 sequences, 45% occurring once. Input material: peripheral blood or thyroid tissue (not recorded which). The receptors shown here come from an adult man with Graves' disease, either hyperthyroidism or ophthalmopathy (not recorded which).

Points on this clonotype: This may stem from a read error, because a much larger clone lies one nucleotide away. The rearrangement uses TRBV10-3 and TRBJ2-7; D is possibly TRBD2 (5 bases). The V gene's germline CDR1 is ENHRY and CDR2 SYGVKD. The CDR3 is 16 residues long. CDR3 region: CATSDFTGIGSYEQYF. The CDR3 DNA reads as TGTGCCACCAGTGATTTTACCGGGATAGGGTCCTACGAGCAGTACTTC.

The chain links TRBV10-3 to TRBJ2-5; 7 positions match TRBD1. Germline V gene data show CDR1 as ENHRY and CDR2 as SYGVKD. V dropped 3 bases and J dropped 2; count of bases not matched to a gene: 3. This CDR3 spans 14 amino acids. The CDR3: CAISDGRGQETQYF. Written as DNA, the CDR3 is TGTGCCATCAGTGACGGCAGGGGGCAAGAGACCCAGTACTTC.

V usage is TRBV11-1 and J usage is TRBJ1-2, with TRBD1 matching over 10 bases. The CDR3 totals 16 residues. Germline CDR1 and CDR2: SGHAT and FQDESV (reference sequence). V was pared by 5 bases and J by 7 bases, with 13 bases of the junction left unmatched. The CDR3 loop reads CASSVGTGDSEVGYTF. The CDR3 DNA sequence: TGTGCCAGCAGCGTAGGGACAGGGGACAGTGAGGTTGGCTACACCTTC.

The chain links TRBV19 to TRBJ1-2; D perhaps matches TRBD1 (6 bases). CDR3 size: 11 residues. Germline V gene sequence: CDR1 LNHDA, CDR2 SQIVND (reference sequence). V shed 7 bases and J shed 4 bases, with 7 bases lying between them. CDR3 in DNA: TGTGCCAGTACACAGGGCTATGGCTACACCTTC. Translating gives CASTQGYGYTF.

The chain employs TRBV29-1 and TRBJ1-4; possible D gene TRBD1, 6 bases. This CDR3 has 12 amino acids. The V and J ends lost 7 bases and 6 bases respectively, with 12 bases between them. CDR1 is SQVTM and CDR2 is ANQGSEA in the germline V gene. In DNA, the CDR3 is TGCAGCGGCCAGGGACATCATGAAAAACTGTTTTTT. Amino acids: CSGQGHHEKLFF. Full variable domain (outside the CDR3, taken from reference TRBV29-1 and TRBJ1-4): SAVISQKPSRDICQRGTSLTIQCQVDSQVTMMFWYRQQPGQSLTLIATANQGSEATYESGFVIDKFPISRPNLTFSTLTVSNMSPEDSSIYLCSGQGHHEKLFFGSGTQLSVL.

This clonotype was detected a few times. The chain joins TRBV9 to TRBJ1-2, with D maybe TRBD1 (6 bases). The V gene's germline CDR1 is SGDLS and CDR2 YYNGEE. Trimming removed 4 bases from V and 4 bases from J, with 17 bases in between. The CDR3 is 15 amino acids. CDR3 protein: CASSLDPRGAYGYTF. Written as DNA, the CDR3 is TGTGCCAGCAGCTTAGATCCGCGGGGGGCCTATGGCTACACCTTC.

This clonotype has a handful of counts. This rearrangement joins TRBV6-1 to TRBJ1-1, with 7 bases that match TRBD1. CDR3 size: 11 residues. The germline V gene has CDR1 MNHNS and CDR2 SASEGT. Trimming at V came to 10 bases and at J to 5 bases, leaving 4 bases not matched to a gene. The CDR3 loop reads CAIQGITEAFF. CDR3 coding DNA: TGTGCCATACAGGGGATTACTGAAGCTTTCTTT.

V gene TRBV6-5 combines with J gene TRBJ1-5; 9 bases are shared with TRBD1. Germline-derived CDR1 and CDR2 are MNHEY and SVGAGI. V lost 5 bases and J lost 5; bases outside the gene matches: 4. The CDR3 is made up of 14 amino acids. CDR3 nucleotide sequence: TGTGCCAGCAGTCGGGACAGGGAACATCAGCCCCAGCATTTT. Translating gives CASSRDREHQPQHF.

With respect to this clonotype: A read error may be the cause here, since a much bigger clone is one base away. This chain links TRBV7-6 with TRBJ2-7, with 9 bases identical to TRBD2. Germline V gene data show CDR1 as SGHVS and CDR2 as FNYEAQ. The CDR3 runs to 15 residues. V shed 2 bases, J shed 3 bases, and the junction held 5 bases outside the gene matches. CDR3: CASSLSTSGHYEQYF. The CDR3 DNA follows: TGTGCCAGCAGCTTATCGACTAGCGGACACTACGAGCAGTACTTC.

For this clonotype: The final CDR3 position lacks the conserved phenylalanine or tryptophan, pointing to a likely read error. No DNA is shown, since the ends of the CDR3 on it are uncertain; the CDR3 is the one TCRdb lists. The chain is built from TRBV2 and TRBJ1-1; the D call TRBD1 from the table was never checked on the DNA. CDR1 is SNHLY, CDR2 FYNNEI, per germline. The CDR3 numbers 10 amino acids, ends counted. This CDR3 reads CASGQGPLIL.

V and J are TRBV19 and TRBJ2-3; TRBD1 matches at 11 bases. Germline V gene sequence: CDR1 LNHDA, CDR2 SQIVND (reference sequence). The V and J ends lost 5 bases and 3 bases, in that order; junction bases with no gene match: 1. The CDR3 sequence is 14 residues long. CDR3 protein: CASSGTGGTDTQYF. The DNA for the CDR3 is TGTGCCAGTAGTGGGACAGGGGGTACAGATACGCAGTATTTT.

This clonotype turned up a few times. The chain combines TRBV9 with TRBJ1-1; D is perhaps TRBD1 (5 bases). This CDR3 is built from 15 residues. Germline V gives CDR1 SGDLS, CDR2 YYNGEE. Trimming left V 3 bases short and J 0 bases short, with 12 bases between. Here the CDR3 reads CASSGRDDMNTEAFF. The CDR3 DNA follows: TGTGCCAGCAGCGGGCGGGACGACATGAACACTGAAGCTTTCTTT.

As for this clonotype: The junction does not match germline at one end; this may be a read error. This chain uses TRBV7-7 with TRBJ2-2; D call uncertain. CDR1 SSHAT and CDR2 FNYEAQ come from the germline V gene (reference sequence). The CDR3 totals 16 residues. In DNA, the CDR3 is TGTGCTAGCAGCTCTTTAAGTGGAAGTAATACCGGGGAGCTGTTTTTT. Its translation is CASSSLSGSNTGELFF.

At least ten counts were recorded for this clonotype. CDR3 in amino acids: CASSKAGANTGELFF. The CDR3 DNA follows: TGTGCCAGCAGCAAGGCCGGGGCGAACACCGGGGAGCTGTTTTTT. The chain links TRBV14 to TRBJ2-2; D may be TRBD2 (5 bases). V shed 5 bases and J shed 0 bases, with 10 bases lying between them. CDR1 is SGHDN, CDR2 FVKESK, per germline. This CDR3 is built from 15 residues.

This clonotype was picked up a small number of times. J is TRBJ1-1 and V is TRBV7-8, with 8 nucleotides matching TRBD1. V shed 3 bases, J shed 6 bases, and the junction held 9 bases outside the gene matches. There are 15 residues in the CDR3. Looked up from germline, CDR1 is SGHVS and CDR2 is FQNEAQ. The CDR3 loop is CASSLGDRGGAEAFF. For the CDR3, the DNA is TGTGCCAGCAGCTTGGGTGACAGGGGAGGGGCTGAAGCTTTCTTT.

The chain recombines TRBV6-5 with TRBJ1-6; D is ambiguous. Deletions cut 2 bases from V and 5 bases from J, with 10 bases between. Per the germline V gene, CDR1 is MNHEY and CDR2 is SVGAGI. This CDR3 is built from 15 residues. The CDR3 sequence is CASSYQNGDNSPLHF. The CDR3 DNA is TGTGCCAGCAGTTACCAGAACGGAGATAATTCACCCCTCCACTTT.

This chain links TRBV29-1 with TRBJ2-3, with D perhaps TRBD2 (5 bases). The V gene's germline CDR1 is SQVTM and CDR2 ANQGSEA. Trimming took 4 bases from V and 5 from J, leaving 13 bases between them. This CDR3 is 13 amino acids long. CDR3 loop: CSVAGSEQDTQYF. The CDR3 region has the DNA TGCAGCGTTGCGGGATCAGAACAAGATACGCAGTATTTT.

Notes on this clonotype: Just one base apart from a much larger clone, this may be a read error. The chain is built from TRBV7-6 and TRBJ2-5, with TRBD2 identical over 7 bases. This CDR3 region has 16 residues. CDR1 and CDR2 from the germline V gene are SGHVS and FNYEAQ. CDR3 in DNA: TGTGCCAGCAGCCCCCAGCGGGACTGGTTCCAAGAGACCCAGCACTTC. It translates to CASSPQRDWFQETQHF. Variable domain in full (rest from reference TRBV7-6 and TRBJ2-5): GAGVSQSPRYKVTKRGQDVALRCDPISGHVSLYWYRQALGQGPEFLTYFNYEAQQDKSGLPNDRFSAERPEGSISTLTIQRTEQRDSAMYRCASSPQRDWFQETQHFGPGTRLLVL.

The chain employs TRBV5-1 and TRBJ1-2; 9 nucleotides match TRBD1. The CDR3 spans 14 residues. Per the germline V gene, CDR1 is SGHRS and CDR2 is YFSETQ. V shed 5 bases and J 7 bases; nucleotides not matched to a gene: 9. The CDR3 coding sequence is TGCGCCAGCAGGTCCGGGACAGGGTACGGTGGCTACACCTTC. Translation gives CASRSGTGYGGYTF.

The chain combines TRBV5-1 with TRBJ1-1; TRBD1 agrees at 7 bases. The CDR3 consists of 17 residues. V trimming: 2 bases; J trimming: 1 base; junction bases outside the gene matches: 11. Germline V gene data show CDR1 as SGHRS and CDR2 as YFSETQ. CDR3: CASSFTVQGDRNTEAFF. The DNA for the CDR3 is TGCGCCAGCAGCTTCACAGTCCAGGGGGATAGGAACACTGAAGCTTTCTTT.

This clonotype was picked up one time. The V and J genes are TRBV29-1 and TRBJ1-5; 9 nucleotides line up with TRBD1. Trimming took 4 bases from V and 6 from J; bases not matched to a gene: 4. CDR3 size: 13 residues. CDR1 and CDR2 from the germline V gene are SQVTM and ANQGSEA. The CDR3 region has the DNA TGCAGCGTTGGGACAGGGGTTGGTCAGCCCCAGCATTTT. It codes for CSVGTGVGQPQHF.